This record covers a single TCR beta chain. By share, this clonotype ranks as medium-sized (0.01 to 0.1%). Which antigen it targets is not known. Per-nucleotide qualities are absent, and no much larger clonotype sits a single base away. This entry belongs to a study of T cell repertoires in cytomegalovirus infection (dated by TCRdb to about 2019). With respect to the entire study: Donor HLA type was relevant to the analysis, because carriage of CMV infection together with the matching HLA type was indicated by public TCR beta signatures. The paper's findings and limits, for the study overall: The ex vivo response was dominated by HLA-C-restricted CMV-specific TCR beta clonotypes, and the single most frequent clonotype in two of eight donors was supplied by these HLA-C-restricted clonotypes. In both this cohort and an independent cohort of a few hundred donors, the cumulative frequency of public TCR beta family members distinguished carriers of CMV infection plus the relevant HLA type.

CDR1 and CDR2 are read off the germline V gene as SGHTA and FQGNSA. V is reduced by 5 bases and J by 2 bases, leaving a spacing of 10 bases between them. Spanning cysteine to phenylalanine, the CDR3 consists of 14 amino acids. Left in the record is the CDR3 DNA by itself, 42 bases read in frame from the first base. TCRdb names Illumina HiSeq 1500 as the instrument used. In TCRdb, the public reads were trimmed at Q25 with fastp and aligned with MiXCR, with productive beta chains retained. Rows are combined by CDR3 protein, so each entry shows the most common genes and DNA. For this sample there are around 530,000 distinct CDR3 sequences; 26% appear just once. Of the sample, over 10% is held by the ten largest clones.

This receptor was obtained from a human donor in good health (CMV status not recorded). Some clones in this sample may be carry-over from other donors' samples. The V gene is TRBV7-2 and the J gene is TRBJ1-5, with TRBD1 perhaps the D gene, on 6 matching bases. The sample comprised PBMCs. This receptor carries the CDR3 CASSPSGGNQPQHF. The nucleotide sequence reads TGTGCCAGCAGCCCCTCAGGGGGCAATCAGCCCCAGCATTTT.